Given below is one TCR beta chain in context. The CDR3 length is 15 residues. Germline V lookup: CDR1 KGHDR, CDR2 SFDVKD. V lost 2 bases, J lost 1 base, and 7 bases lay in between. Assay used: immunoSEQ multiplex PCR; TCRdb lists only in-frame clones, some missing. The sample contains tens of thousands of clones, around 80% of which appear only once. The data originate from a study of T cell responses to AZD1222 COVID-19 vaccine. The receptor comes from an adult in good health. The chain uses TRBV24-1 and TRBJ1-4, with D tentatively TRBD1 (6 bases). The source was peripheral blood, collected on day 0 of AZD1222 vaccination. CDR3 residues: CATSDSRGTNEKLFF. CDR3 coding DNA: TGTGCCACCAGTGATTCCAGGGGAACTAATGAAAAACTGTTTTTT.